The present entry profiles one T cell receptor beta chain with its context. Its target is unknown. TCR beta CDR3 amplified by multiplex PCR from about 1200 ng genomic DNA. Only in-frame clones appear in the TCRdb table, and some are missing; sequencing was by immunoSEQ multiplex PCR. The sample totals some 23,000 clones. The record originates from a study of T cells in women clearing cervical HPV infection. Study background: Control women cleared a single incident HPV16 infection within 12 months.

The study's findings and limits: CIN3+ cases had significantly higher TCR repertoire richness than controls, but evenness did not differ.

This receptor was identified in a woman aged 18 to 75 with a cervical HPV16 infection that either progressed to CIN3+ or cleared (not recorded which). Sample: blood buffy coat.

The CDR3 region is CASSALGGGSSAGNEQFF. The sequenced part of the CDR3 DNA is TGTGCCAGCAGCGCCCTAGGTGGAGGAAGCTCGGCCGGCAATGAG. The chain joins TRBV7-3 to TRBJ2-1; possible D gene TRBD2, 5 bases. The read is 3 residues too short to cover the CDR3 end, so that end is filled in from the germline J gene. This CDR3 is built from 18 residues. Trimming took 5 bases from V and 6 from J, leaving 26 bases between them. Germline-derived CDR1 and CDR2 are SGHTA and FQGTGA.